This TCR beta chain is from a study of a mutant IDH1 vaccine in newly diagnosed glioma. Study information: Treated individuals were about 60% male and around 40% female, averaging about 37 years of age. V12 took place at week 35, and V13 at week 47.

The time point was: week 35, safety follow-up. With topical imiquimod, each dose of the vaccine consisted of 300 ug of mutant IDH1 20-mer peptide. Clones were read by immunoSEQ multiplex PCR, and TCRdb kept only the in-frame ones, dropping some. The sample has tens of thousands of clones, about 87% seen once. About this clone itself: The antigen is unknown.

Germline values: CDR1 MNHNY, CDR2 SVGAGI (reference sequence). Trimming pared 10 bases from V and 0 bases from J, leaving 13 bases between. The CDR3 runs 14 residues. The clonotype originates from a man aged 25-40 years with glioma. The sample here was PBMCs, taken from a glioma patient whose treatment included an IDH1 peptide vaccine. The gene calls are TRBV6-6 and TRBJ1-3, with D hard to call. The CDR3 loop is CATTPGNSGNTIYF. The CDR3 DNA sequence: TGTGCCACCACCCCGGGTAACTCTGGAAACACCATATATTTT.